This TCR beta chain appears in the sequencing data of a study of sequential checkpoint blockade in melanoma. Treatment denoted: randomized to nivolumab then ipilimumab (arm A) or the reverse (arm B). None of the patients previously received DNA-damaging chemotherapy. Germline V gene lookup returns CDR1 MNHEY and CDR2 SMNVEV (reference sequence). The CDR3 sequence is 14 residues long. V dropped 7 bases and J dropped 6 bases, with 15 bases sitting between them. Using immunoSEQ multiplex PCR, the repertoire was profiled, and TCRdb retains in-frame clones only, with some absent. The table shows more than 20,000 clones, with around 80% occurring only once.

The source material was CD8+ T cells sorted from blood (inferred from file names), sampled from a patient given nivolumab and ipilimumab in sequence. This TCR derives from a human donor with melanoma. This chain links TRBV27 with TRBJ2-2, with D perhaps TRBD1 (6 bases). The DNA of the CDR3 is TGTGCCAGCAAGCCACAGGGTGGCGCCGGGGAGCTGTTTTTT. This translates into CASKPQGGAGELFF.